Sequencing of this T cell receptor (beta chain) was carried out in a study of immune cell composition in non-small cell lung cancer. Germline V gene lookup returns CDR1 GTSNPN and CDR2 SVGIG (reference sequence). V lost 5 bases, J lost 1 base, and 6 bases lay in between. The length of the CDR3 is 11 residues. This table comes from immunoSEQ multiplex PCR, and its TCRdb copy is limited to in-frame clones, with some not included. This table has over 5,500 clones, 78% appearing once. The receptor was isolated from a human donor with non-small cell lung cancer. The chain combines TRBV30 with TRBJ2-7; D is unresolved. Sequences were obtained from lung tumor tissue. The CDR3 sequence: CAWRYSYEQYF. The CDR3 DNA reads TGTGCCTGGCGGTATTCCTACGAGCAGTACTTC.